The sequence of this T cell receptor (beta chain) was determined in a study of cytomegalovirus exposure and HLA in healthy donors. As for the study in general: Ancestry clustering placed 81% of approximately 420 genotyped donors in the Caucasian-associated cluster.

This clone was counted a single time. Its antigen is unidentified. General observations from the study: Later analysis showed TCR association rates varying by HLA locus, highest for DRB1 and lowest for HLA-C. Confirmation was obtained in vitro that three CMV-associated chains are specific for CMV antigens. TCR beta sequences reportedly predicted most subjects' HLA-A and HLA-B alleles accurately.

Use of 60 Vbeta and 13 Jbeta primers characterized the PCR. TCRdb's copy holds only in-frame clones and misses some; the assay was immunoSEQ multiplex PCR. The sample carries some 150,000 clones, about 80% recorded once. Trimming removed 5 bases from V and 10 bases from J; junction bases left unmatched: 10. The germline gives CDR1 SGHRS, CDR2 YFSETQ. The CDR3 consists of 15 residues. The sample was PBMCs. The sequence was obtained from a man aged 25 to 45 in good health and CMV-seropositive. The rearrangement uses TRBV5-1 and TRBJ1-6, with 9 bases that match TRBD1. This chain's CDR3 is CASRPRTGVDSPLHF. As DNA, the CDR3 is TGCGCCAGCAGACCTCGGACAGGGGTGGACTCACCCCTCCACTTT.